This T cell receptor beta chain was sequenced for a study of human T cells and chemical hapten exposure. This clonotype turned up a few times. Unfractionated whole blood yielded total RNA. TCRdb redid the calling of the 5' RACE reads with MiXCR, one entry per CDR3 protein. The data show about 80,000 distinct CDR3 sequences, more than 15% seen once. The TCR comes from a female donor in good health.

CDR3 nucleotides: TGTGCCTGGGGATACCTGGGAGAGACCCAGTACTTC. It yields the protein CAWGYLGETQYF. This rearrangement joins TRBV30 to TRBJ2-5; unclear D gene. Germline V gene sequence: CDR1 GTSNPN, CDR2 SVGIG (reference sequence). The CDR3 totals 12 residues. The V end lost 5 bases, the J end lost 4 bases, and 11 bases lay between the germline ends.